The rows below give T cell receptor beta chains drawn from one sample of a study of blood T cell repertoires in COVID-19. TCRdb keeps only in-frame clones here, not all; method: immunoSEQ multiplex PCR. The data show a few hundred thousand clones, with 70% to 90% seen just once and 1.4% to 1.5% held by the top ten. Sequenced: PBMCs or T cells enriched from blood (not recorded which). The receptors stem from a woman under 30 who had been exposed to COVID-19. CDR3s include the opening cysteine and the closing phenylalanine or tryptophan. D genes are given only for firm matches. Some rows mark clone size as missing; the rest say once, few, many or name a class of expanded clone.

clone_size j_call d_call v_call cdr3_aa cdr3_nt
once TRBJ2-1 TRBD2 TRBV6-5 CVSSLTSGTYNEQFF TGTGTCAGCAGTCTCACTAGCGGGACCTACAATGAGCAGTTCTTC
NA TRBJ2-5 NA TRBV19 CASSIVGWDTLQETQYF TGTGCCAGTAGTATTGTTGGGTGGGACACACTACAAGAGACCCAGTACTTC
NA TRBJ1-1 TRBD1 TRBV13 CASSLVQGGTEAFF TGTGCCAGCAGCTTAGTACAGGGGGGCACTGAAGCTTTCTTT
once TRBJ1-6 NA TRBV5-6 CASSPGGGSYNSPLHF TGTGCCAGCAGCCCTGGGGGGGGCTCCTATAATTCACCCCTCCACTTT
NA TRBJ1-2 TRBD1 TRBV29-1 CSADGQGKYGYTF TGCAGCGCCGACGGACAGGGGAAATATGGCTACACCTTC
once TRBJ1-1 NA TRBV20-1 CSGHEAFF TGCAGTGGGCACGAAGCTTTCTTT
NA TRBJ2-7 NA TRBV5-1 CASRPDQAPYEQYF TGCGCCAGCAGGCCCGACCAGGCCCCCTACGAGCAGTACTTC
NA TRBJ2-7 TRBD1 TRBV11-2 CASSFGTGGPYEQYF TGTGCCAGCAGCTTTGGGACAGGGGGACCCTACGAGCAGTACTTC
NA TRBJ2-7 TRBD2 TRBV19 CASSTMAPGLAGYEQYF TGTGCCAGTAGTACAATGGCGCCGGGACTAGCGGGCTACGAGCAGTACTTC
NA TRBJ2-5 NA TRBV27 CASSLLGGPHSQETQYF TGTGCCAGCAGTTTATTGGGGGGGCCCCATTCCCAAGAGACCCAGTACTTC
NA TRBJ1-4 TRBD1 TRBV7-9 CASRTGSGEKLFF TGTGCCAGCCGGACAGGGAGTGGTGAAAAACTGTTTTTT
NA TRBJ2-7 NA TRBV5-1 CASSLVESLFSYEQYF TGCGCCAGCAGCTTGGTGGAGTCCCTCTTCTCCTACGAGCAGTACTTC
few TRBJ1-3 TRBD1 TRBV9 CASSPTGAGNTIYF TGTGCCAGCAGCCCAACAGGGGCTGGAAACACCATATATTTT
once TRBJ2-5 TRBD1 TRBV7-2 CASSLAFSPLWTGQETQYF TGTGCCAGCAGCTTAGCTTTTTCCCCCCTTTGGACAGGCCAAGAGACCCAGTACTTC
NA TRBJ2-2 NA TRBV28 CASSLSWTNTGELFF TGTGCCAGCAGTTTATCGTGGACTAACACCGGGGAGCTGTTTTTT
NA TRBJ1-5 NA TRBV7-2 CASSSQGFKSQPQHF TGTGCCAGCAGCTCGCAGGGATTCAAGAGTCAGCCCCAGCATTTT
NA TRBJ2-7 NA TRBV19 CASSIVPGTYEQYF TGTGCCAGTAGTATAGTGCCAGGAACCTACGAGCAGTACTTC
NA TRBJ1-4 TRBD1 TRBV6-1 CASSEGQGIEKLFF TGTGCCAGCAGCGAAGGACAGGGAATTGAAAAACTGTTTTTT
NA TRBJ1-3 NA TRBV20-1 CSASGQRGSGNTIYF TGCAGTGCTAGTGGACAGCGCGGCTCTGGAAACACCATATATTTT
NA TRBJ2-3 TRBD2 TRBV28 CASLAGGGDTQYF TGTGCCAGCCTAGCGGGTGGGGGGGATACGCAGTATTTT
NA TRBJ1-6 TRBD1 TRBV27 CASSLHLVGTAYNSPLHF TGTGCCAGCAGTTTGCACTTGGTCGGGACAGCCTATAATTCACCCCTCCACTTT
NA TRBJ1-1 NA TRBV19 CASSIVAEKNTEAFF TGTGCCAGTAGTATCGTCGCGGAAAAGAACACTGAAGCTTTCTTT
NA TRBJ2-7 NA TRBV21-1 CASSADSGRAYEQYF TGTGCCAGCAGCGCCGATAGCGGGAGGGCCTACGAGCAGTACTTC
NA TRBJ2-1 NA TRBV5-1 CASSLPRGSYNEQFF TGCGCCAGCAGCTTGCCTAGGGGTAGCTACAATGAGCAGTTCTTC
NA TRBJ2-7 TRBD1 TRBV10-3 CAISVSDRGLESEQYF TGTGCCATCAGTGTTTCGGACAGGGGGCTGGAGAGCGAGCAGTACTTC
NA TRBJ1-1 NA TRBV18 CASSPAGGIAVNTEAFF TGTGCCAGCTCACCCGCTGGGGGGATTGCGGTGAACACTGAAGCTTTCTTT
NA TRBJ2-7 NA TRBV27 CASSSYEQYF TGTGCCAGCAGTTCATACGAGCAGTACTTC
NA TRBJ1-2 NA TRBV19 CASSMVQGYSHGYTF TGTGCCAGTAGTATGGTGCAGGGTTACTCCCATGGCTACACCTTC
NA TRBJ2-7 TRBD2 TRBV6-5 CASSYSRGRSYEQYF TGTGCCAGCAGTTACTCGCGGGGGAGAAGCTACGAGCAGTACTTC
NA TRBJ2-1 NA TRBV11-3 CASSLDISLGTSYNEQFF TGTGCCAGCAGCTTAGACATCTCCCTCGGGACATCCTACAATGAGCAGTTCTTC
NA TRBJ2-6 NA TRBV28 CASSSSRVGGANVLTF TGTGCCAGCAGTTCATCGAGGGTCGGTGGGGCCAACGTCCTGACTTTC
NA TRBJ1-1 NA TRBV27 CASILGKEVEKNTEAFF TGTGCCAGCATCCTGGGGAAGGAGGTCGAGAAGAACACTGAAGCTTTCTTT
NA TRBJ1-6 TRBD1 TRBV9 CASSAGTGESHSNSPLHF TGTGCCAGCAGCGCCGGGACAGGGGAAAGCCATTCGAATTCACCCCTCCACTTT
NA TRBJ2-1 NA TRBV7-2 CASSLVAAYNEQFF TGTGCCAGCAGCTTAGTGGCGGCCTACAATGAGCAGTTCTTC
NA TRBJ1-2 NA TRBV5-6 CASSREEAYGYTF TGTGCCAGCAGCCGCGAGGAGGCCTATGGCTACACCTTC
NA TRBJ1-6 TRBD1 TRBV5-1 CASSLASGQVYNSPLHF TGCGCCAGCAGCTTGGCCTCGGGACAGGTGTATAATTCACCCCTCCACTTT
many TRBJ2-7 TRBD1 TRBV5-1 CASSLLTGDEYEQYF TGCGCCAGCAGCCTACTGACAGGGGATGAGTACGAGCAGTACTTC
NA TRBJ2-3 TRBD2 TRBV3-1/TRBV3-2 CASSQEGVGTSGSGPASTDTQYF TGTGCCAGCAGCCAAGAGGGGGTGGGTACTAGCGGGAGTGGACCCGCTAGCACAGATACGCAGTATTTT
NA TRBJ2-2 TRBD2 TRBV28 CASRDLAGANTGELFF TGTGCCAGCAGGGATCTAGCGGGGGCCAACACCGGGGAGCTGTTTTTT
NA TRBJ1-5 NA TRBV28 CASSLFYRVRGQPQHF TGTGCCAGCAGTTTATTCTACAGGGTGAGGGGTCAGCCCCAGCATTTT
NA TRBJ2-1 NA TRBV2 CASSDLTDNEQFF TGTGCCAGCAGTGATCTTACAGACAATGAGCAGTTCTTC
NA TRBJ2-3 NA TRBV28 CASSPPRNRDTQYF TGTGCCAGCAGTCCGCCGAGGAATCGAGATACGCAGTATTTT
NA TRBJ2-7 NA TRBV10-3 CAISESQTEAYEQYF TGTGCCATCAGTGAGTCACAGACAGAGGCCTACGAGCAGTACTTC